Listed below are T cell receptor beta chains from one sample, sequenced in a study of cytomegalovirus exposure and HLA in healthy donors. Generated by immunoSEQ multiplex PCR, the TCRdb table keeps only in-frame clones and is missing some. Of 85,000 to 120,000 clones in the sample, roughly four fifths were seen once. Sequencing input: PBMCs. All receptors come from a man aged 50 or older in good health and CMV-seronegative. Each CDR3 is given with its conserved first and last residue. D genes are given only for firm matches. Clone size is not always given. Where it is, it says once, few, many or a class for expanded clones.

>TRBD2|TRBJ2-3|TRBV7-9|.
CASSSRIQRGGSTDTQYF
TGTGCCAGCAGCTCCAGGATACAGCGGGGGGGTAGCACAGATACGCAGTATTTT
>.|TRBJ1-2|TRBV6-6|.
CASRVTGGGGGYGYTF
TGTGCCAGCAGGGTTACGGGGGGAGGTGGCGGCTATGGCTACACCTTC
>.|TRBJ2-1|TRBV11-2|once
CASSILGGSEQFF
TGTGCCAGCAGCATACTAGGGGGTAGTGAGCAGTTCTTC
>TRBD1|TRBJ1-6|TRBV7-2|.
CASSARTGDGSPLHF
TGTGCCAGCAGCGCCCGGACAGGGGACGGGTCACCCCTCCACTTT
>.|TRBJ1-1|TRBV29-1|.
CSAPGGSEAFF
TGCAGCGCCCCCGGGGGTTCTGAAGCTTTCTTT
>.|TRBJ2-3|TRBV7-7|once
CASSPLGGGGTDTQYF
TGTGCCAGCAGCCCACTGGGGGGGGGCGGCACAGATACGCAGTATTTT
>.|TRBJ2-1|TRBV5-6|.
CASSLGTLRYNEQFF
TGTGCCAGCAGCCTAGGGACTTTGAGGTACAATGAGCAGTTCTTC
>.|TRBJ2-2|TRBV19|once
CASSIRAGTGELFF
TGTGCCAGTAGTATCAGGGCAGGAACCGGGGAGCTGTTTTTT
>.|TRBJ2-5|TRBV5-1|.
CASSTTAGQETQYF
TGCGCCAGCTCCACTACGGCGGGCCAAGAGACCCAGTACTTC
>TRBD1|TRBJ2-1|TRBV4-1|once
CASSQQISRGGARNEQFF
TGCGCCAGCAGCCAACAGATTTCTAGAGGGGGCGCGAGGAATGAGCAGTTCTTC
>.|TRBJ1-3|TRBV14|.
CASSQVVNTIYF
TGTGCCAGCAGCCAAGTAGTAAACACCATATATTTT
>TRBD1|TRBJ1-2|TRBV19|.
CASSINSRGLDGYTF
TGTGCCAGTAGTATTAACAGCAGGGGGCTCGATGGCTACACCTTC
>.|TRBJ1-3|TRBV11-2|.
CASSLAGGLENTIYF
TGTGCCAGCAGCTTAGCAGGTGGCCTCGAAAACACCATATATTTT
>.|TRBJ1-6|TRBV25-1|.
CASSEYSGGGSPLHF
TGTGCCAGCAGTGAATATTCAGGAGGTGGTTCACCCCTCCACTTT
>.|TRBJ2-7|TRBV10-1|few
CASSWQVGDEQYF
TGCGCCAGCAGTTGGCAGGTAGGGGACGAGCAGTACTTC
>.|TRBJ1-2|TRBV5-1|few
CASSSGFGDGYTF
TGCGCCAGCAGCTCAGGGTTCGGCGATGGCTACACCTTC
>.|TRBJ1-2|TRBV10-3|.
CAISDPGEGNYGYTF
TGTGCCATCAGTGATCCGGGCGAGGGTAACTATGGCTACACCTTC
>.|TRBJ2-1|TRBV2|few
CASSEDRYNEQFF
TGTGCCAGCAGTGAAGACAGGTACAATGAGCAGTTCTTC
>TRBD1|TRBJ2-7|TRBV18|.
CASSPNRGAYEQYF
TGTGCCAGCTCACCAAACAGGGGAGCCTACGAGCAGTACTTC
>.|TRBJ1-2|TRBV6-5|.
CASSLGAGGGYTF
TGTGCCAGCAGTTTGGGGGCCGGAGGTGGCTACACCTTC
>TRBD1|TRBJ2-6|TRBV9|.
CASSVGTHPGQGAGANVLTF
TGTGCCAGCAGCGTGGGAACCCACCCGGGACAGGGGGCTGGGGCCAACGTCCTGACTTTC
>TRBD2|TRBJ2-1|TRBV4-3|.
CASSQGGLAGDSEQFF
TGCGCCAGCAGCCAAGGTGGACTAGCGGGGGACTCTGAGCAGTTCTTC
>.|TRBJ1-3|TRBV7-2|once
CASRYTGTGNTIYF
TGTGCCAGCAGATACACAGGGACTGGAAACACCATATATTTT
>.|TRBJ1-3|TRBV29-1|.
CSVGGWGVGGNTIYF
TGCAGCGTCGGAGGGTGGGGTGTAGGTGGAAACACCATATATTTT
>TRBD1|TRBJ1-2|TRBV5-4|.
CASSLGLTGEYGYTF
TGTGCCAGCAGCTTGGGCCTGACAGGGGAATATGGCTACACCTTC
>TRBD1|TRBJ2-2|TRBV14|.
CASSRRQGAAGELFF
TGTGCCAGCAGCCGTCGACAGGGGGCGGCCGGGGAGCTGTTTTTT
>.|TRBJ2-3|TRBV11-2|.
CASSLTPGSTDTQYF
TGTGCCAGCAGCTTAACTCCGGGGAGCACAGATACGCAGTATTTT
>.|TRBJ1-6|TRBV6-1|.
CASSRGGSRSPLHF
TGTGCCAGCAGCCGAGGGGGTTCTCGGTCACCCCTCCACTTT
>.|TRBJ1-4|TRBV7-9|once
CASSLDSGGEKLFF
TGTGCCAGCAGCTTAGATTCCGGCGGAGAAAAACTGTTTTTT
>.|TRBJ1-5|TRBV5-4|.
CASSLGGRRDQPQHF
TGTGCCAGCAGCCTTGGGGGCAGGCGGGATCAGCCCCAGCATTTT
>TRBD1|TRBJ2-7|TRBV13|.
CASSPTGRYEQYF
TGTGCCAGCAGCCCGACAGGGAGATACGAGCAGTACTTC
>.|TRBJ1-4|TRBV10-3|few
CAISVELSNEKLFF
TGTGCCATCAGTGTCGAACTTTCGAATGAAAAACTGTTTTTT
>.|TRBJ1-4|TRBV27|.
CASSLSNTEKLFF
TGTGCCAGCAGTTTATCTAACACGGAAAAACTGTTTTTT
>.|TRBJ1-5|TRBV10-3|once
CAISESRDQPQHF
TGTGCCATCAGTGAGTCTCGGGATCAGCCCCAGCATTTT
>TRBD2|TRBJ2-3|TRBV30|.
CACPIDAGGTDTQYF
TGTGCGTGCCCCATTGACGCGGGGGGAACAGATACGCAGTATTTT
>.|TRBJ2-7|TRBV25-1|.
CASSLNREQYF
TGTGCCAGCAGCCTGAACAGAGAGCAGTACTTC
>TRBD1|TRBJ1-1|TRBV29-1|.
CSGHRGTEAFF
TGCAGCGGACACAGGGGCACTGAAGCTTTCTTT
>.|TRBJ1-2|TRBV19|few
CASSPIRTDYGYTF
TGTGCCAGTAGCCCTATCCGGACAGACTATGGCTACACCTTC
>.|TRBJ1-5|TRBV6-5|.
CASSLHTGNQPQHF
TGTGCCAGCAGTCTTCATACGGGCAATCAGCCCCAGCATTTT
>TRBD2|TRBJ2-1|TRBV7-3|.
CASSLTGLAGRGEQFF
TGTGCCAGCAGCTTAACGGGACTAGCGGGGCGTGGGGAGCAGTTCTTC
>TRBD1|TRBJ2-5|TRBV2|.
CASMDRTNQETQYF
TGTGCCAGCATGGACAGGACCAACCAAGAGACCCAGTACTTC
>TRBD1|TRBJ2-3|TRBV10-3|.
CAISERQGLSGQYF
TGTGCCATCAGTGAGAGACAGGGCCTCTCCGGGCAGTATTTT
>.|TRBJ1-5|TRBV18|.
CASSRGYNQPQHF
TGTGCCAGCTCACGGGGCTACAATCAGCCCCAGCATTTT
>TRBD2|TRBJ2-3|TRBV14|once
CASSSRGGATDTQYF
TGTGCCAGCAGCTCCCGGGGGGGGGCCACAGATACGCAGTATTTT
>.|TRBJ2-4|TRBV5-4|.
CASSPGLARLDIQYF
TGTGCCAGCAGTCCCGGACTTGCGCGGTTGGACATTCAGTACTTC